The next 11 T cell receptor beta chains were all read from a single sample in a study of B cell selection in AIRE deficiency. Conventional CD4 T cells were sorted as CD4+CD127+ cells. Using immunoSEQ multiplex PCR, the repertoire was profiled, and TCRdb retains in-frame clones only, with some absent. This repertoire shows roughly 25,000 clones, around 97% found once; its top ten account for more than 0.2%. The material sequenced was conventional CD4+ T cells sorted from PBMCs. Every receptor here comes from a human donor with AIRE deficiency.

The table lists this clone with a count of one. V usage is TRBV5-1 and J usage is TRBJ2-7, with D perhaps given as TRBD1 or TRBD2 (5 bases each). Trimming pared 4 bases from V and 0 bases from J, leaving 14 bases between. The CDR3 contains 15 residues. Per the germline V gene, CDR1 is SGHRS and CDR2 is YFSETQ. The CDR3 spells CASSPTGRTSYEQYF. CDR3 bases: TGCGCCAGCAGCCCCACGGGACGGACCTCCTACGAGCAGTACTTC. Supplemented by reference TRBV5-1 and TRBJ2-7, the full variable domain reads KAGVTQTPRYLIKTRGQQVTLSCSPISGHRSVSWYQQTPGQGLQFLFEYFSETQRNKGNFPGRFSGRQFSNSRSEMNVSTLELGDSALYLCASSPTGRTSYEQYFGPGTRLTVT.

This chain uses TRBV19 with TRBJ1-3; D remains ambiguous. Between the trimmed V and J ends, which lost 3 bases and 7 bases, there was a span of 4 bases. CDR3 size: 11 residues. CDR1 is LNHDA and CDR2 is SQIVND in the germline V gene (reference sequence). The CDR3 coding sequence is TGTGCCAGTAGTATCGGGAACACCATATATTTT. It encodes CASSIGNTIYF.

The genes are TRBV29-1 and TRBJ1-1; no definite D call. The V gene lost 5 bases and the J gene lost 4 bases, with 11 bases spanning the gap. This CDR3 contains 12 residues. Germline lookup yields CDR1 SQVTM and CDR2 ANQGSEA. CDR3 coding DNA: TGCAGCGTTTTCCCGGGGAGCACTGAAGCTTTCTTT. This translates into CSVFPGSTEAFF.

The CDR3 DNA follows: TGCGCCAGCACCAGACTTGGAGGGGGCCCCACAGATACGCAGTATTTT. As protein: CASTRLGGGPTDTQYF. The chain joins TRBV10-2 to TRBJ2-3; D is possibly TRBD1 (7 bases). The CDR3 contains 16 residues. V lost 7 bases and J lost 2, with 19 bases in between. Germline CDR1 and CDR2: WSHSY and SAAADI.

This rearrangement joins TRBV7-2 to TRBJ2-7, with 9 bases aligning to TRBD2. CDR3 size: 14 residues. Germline V lookup: CDR1 SGHTA, CDR2 FQGNSA. V lost 5 bases to trimming and J lost 2 bases; unmatched junction nucleotides: 4. CDR3 DNA: TGTGCCAGCAGCCTTATAGCGGGAGCCTACGAGCAGTACTTC. Translating gives CASSLIAGAYEQYF.

The gene calls are TRBV27 and TRBJ2-3, with 7 bases lining up with TRBD1. Germline V gene data show CDR1 as MNHEY and CDR2 as SMNVEV (reference sequence). CDR3 length: 17 residues. The junction had 11 bases not matched to a gene; V was cut back by 4 bases and J by 1 base. The CDR3 sequence is CASSYARGQVRTDTQYF. In DNA, the CDR3 is TGTGCCAGCAGTTATGCGAGGGGGCAGGTGCGCACAGATACGCAGTATTTT.

The chain joins TRBV2 to TRBJ1-5, with D perhaps TRBD1 (5 bases). CDR3 length equals 12 residues. With 5 bases removed from V and 7 bases from J, the gap between germline ends came to 9 bases. From germline, CDR1 is SNHLY and CDR2 FYNNEI. CDR3 amino acids: CASSIPGQPQHF. The DNA of the CDR3 is TGTGCCAGCAGTATACCAGGGCAGCCCCAGCATTTT.

This clone was seen only a few times. The chain carries TRBV30 and TRBJ1-5; D not certain. This CDR3 has 13 residues. Between the trimmed V and J ends, which lost 4 bases and 9 bases, there was a span of 16 bases. Germline assignment: CDR1 GTSNPN and CDR2 SVGIG (reference sequence). The CDR3 sequence is CAWIGQAGGPQHF. The CDR3 DNA is TGTGCCTGGATAGGGCAGGCAGGAGGGCCCCAGCATTTT.

This clone was found once. This chain connects TRBV2 to TRBJ1-5, with D maybe TRBD1 (5 bases). The CDR3 length is 14 residues. Trimming took 3 bases from V and 7 from J, leaving 13 bases between them. Germline-derived CDR1 and CDR2 are SNHLY and FYNNEI. The CDR3 sequence: CASSEQGPGQPQHF. The CDR3 bases are TGTGCCAGCAGTGAGCAGGGACCTGGCCAGCCCCAGCATTTT.

In this sample, this clone turned up once. V is TRBV6-5 and J is TRBJ1-5; 10 positions match TRBD1. The V and J ends lost 6 bases and 5 bases, in that order; junction bases with no gene match: 7. CDR1 MNHEY and CDR2 SVGAGI come from the germline V gene. The CDR3 runs to 15 residues. CDR3 loop: CASRARTGGDQPQHF. The DNA for the CDR3 is TGTGCCAGCAGGGCGCGGACAGGGGGGGATCAGCCCCAGCATTTT.

The chain uses TRBV19 and TRBJ2-1, with TRBD2 identical over 9 bases. This CDR3 spans 15 amino acids. The germline V gene has CDR1 LNHDA and CDR2 SQIVND (reference sequence). The junction had 4 bases not matched to a gene; V was cut back by 1 base and J by 6 bases. CDR3 in DNA: TGTGCCAGTAGTATAGTAGCGGGAGTTGGCAATGAGCAGTTCTTC. Residues: CASSIVAGVGNEQFF.